This T cell receptor (beta chain) was obtained from a study of OX40 agonist ivuxolimab in advanced cancers. V lost 6 bases and J lost 6; bases outside the gene matches: 9. The CDR3 has 14 amino acids. Germline V lookup: CDR1 KGHSH, CDR2 LQKENI. Autoimmune disease history or systemic immunosuppression barred patients. As regards this clone: The antigen is unknown.

The assay was immunoSEQ multiplex PCR, and TCRdb's table has in-frame clones only and misses some. The table lists 50,000 to 65,000 clones, around 90% of them singletons. Study conclusions and caveats: CD4+ T cells averaged fewer expanded clones than CD8+ T cells.

The chain recombines TRBV18 with TRBJ1-1; 8 bases are a match to TRBD1. The source was CD4+ or CD8+ T cells sorted from blood, collected in a trial of the OX40 agonist ivuxolimab. This sequence originates from an adult with an advanced solid tumor such as melanoma, head and neck, liver or kidney cancer. In DNA form, the CDR3 reads TGTGCCAGCTCGCCGCAGGGGGCGTTCCCTGAAGCTTTCTTT. This translates into CASSPQGAFPEAFF.